Shown below are 12 T cell receptor beta chains from a single sample sequenced in a study of Ad26.COV2.S vaccination and SARS-CoV-2 variants. The treatment denotes: roughly 19 received Ad26.COV2.S at low or high dose, single or two shots; several received placebo; per-sample allocation not given. Following the first vaccine or placebo injection, samples were taken on day 63. Clones were sequenced by immunoSEQ multiplex PCR, and TCRdb holds only the in-frame ones, with some missing. Of over 350,000 clones in the sample, around nine tenths were seen once. The sample in question was peripheral blood, obtained in a trial of Ad26.COV2.S vaccine versus placebo. Every receptor here comes from a person between 18 and 65 years old who received the Ad26.COV2.S COVID-19 vaccine or a placebo.

The chain has TRBV29-1 and TRBJ2-7; D uncertain. There are 14 residues in the CDR3. Germline assignment: CDR1 SQVTM and CDR2 ANQGSEA. V was trimmed by 0 bases and J by 2 bases, leaving 11 bases between them. The chain's CDR3 is CSVEDPLRTYEQYF. The CDR3, as DNA: TGCAGCGTTGAAGACCCTTTGAGGACCTACGAGCAGTACTTC.

The chain has TRBV7-2 and TRBJ2-5; 14 nucleotides agree with TRBD2. CDR1 and CDR2 from the germline V gene are SGHTA and FQGNSA. There are 14 residues in the CDR3. V shed 1 base and J 10 bases; nucleotides not matched to a gene: 2. CDR3 region: CASSLGLAGGDQYF. The CDR3, as DNA: TGTGCCAGCAGCTTAGGACTAGCGGGGGGGGACCAGTACTTC.

V and J are TRBV18 and TRBJ1-1; no reliable D call. Trimming stripped 5 bases from V and 1 base from J, with 11 bases between. The CDR3 sequence is 14 residues long. Germline-derived CDR1 and CDR2 are KGHSH and LQKENI. The CDR3 region is CASSAVGWNTEAFF. As DNA, the CDR3 is TGTGCCAGCTCAGCAGTCGGCTGGAACACTGAAGCTTTCTTT.

The chain joins TRBV27 to TRBJ2-7, with a possible D match to TRBD1 (6 bases). Trimming shortened V by 0 bases and J by 4 bases, and 13 bases separated the two germline ends. Germline CDR1 and CDR2: MNHEY and SMNVEV (reference sequence). CDR3 length: 15 amino acids. The CDR3 DNA reads TGTGCCAGCAGTTTATCGATAACAGGGCGGTACGAGCAGTACTTC. Protein product: CASSLSITGRYEQYF.

This clone was counted a single time. The chain uses TRBV6-5 and TRBJ1-1; possibly TRBD1 for D (5 bases). CDR3 length equals 14 residues. Germline CDR1 and CDR2: MNHEY and SVGAGI. V lost 2 bases, J lost 9 bases, and 16 bases lay in between. The CDR3 DNA follows: TGTGCCAGCAGTTACCGAGGCGGCGGGGCACAAGCTTTCTTT. The encoded protein is CASSYRGGGAQAFF.

The CDR3 DNA reads TGTGCCAGCAGTAGTTCGTCCATGGCCCAGTACTTC. Protein sequence: CASSSSSMAQYF. The chain couples TRBV5-6 to TRBJ2-5; D is unclear. Between the trimmed V and J ends, which lost 5 bases and 9 bases, there was a span of 14 bases. The CDR3 extends over 12 amino acids. Germline loops: CDR1 SGHDT, CDR2 YYEEEE. The complete variable domain, with remaining parts taken from reference TRBV5-6 and TRBJ2-5, reads DAGVTQSPTHLIKTRGQQVTLRCSPKSGHDTVSWYQQALGQGPQFIFQYYEEEERQRGNFPDRFSGHQFPNYSSELNVNALLLGDSALYLCASSSSSMAQYFGPGTRLLVL.

The chain carries TRBV19 and TRBJ1-1, with TRBD1 matching over 9 bases. This CDR3 is built from 18 residues. V was pared by 5 bases and J by 0 bases, with 13 bases of the junction left unmatched. Germline assignment: CDR1 LNHDA and CDR2 SQIVND (reference sequence). The CDR3 sequence: CASSSHVDRGYMNTEAFF. In DNA, the CDR3 is TGTGCCAGTAGTTCTCACGTGGACAGGGGCTACATGAACACTGAAGCTTTCTTT.

The rearrangement joins TRBV11-2 to TRBJ2-3; 8 nucleotides align to TRBD1. Per germline, CDR1 SGHAT and CDR2 FQNNGV. The CDR3 runs 17 residues. V dropped 5 bases and J dropped 1; count of bases not matched to a gene: 11. CDR3 sequence (DNA): TGTGCCAGCAGCCGCCCCCTGCAGGGGGCCGGCACAGATACGCAGTATTTT. This codes for CASSRPLQGAGTDTQYF.

The CDR3 coding sequence is TGTGCCGCGGAAGGAAGACTGGGCAATCAGCCCCAGCATTTT. It encodes CAAEGRLGNQPQHF. The V gene is TRBV6-5, the J gene TRBJ1-5; D not resolved. The V gene's germline CDR1 is MNHEY and CDR2 SVGAGI. The CDR3 runs to 14 residues. Trimming removed 11 bases at V and 2 bases at J, with 16 bases between.

The chain uses TRBV6-6 and TRBJ1-6; D ambiguous. Trimming shortened V by 6 bases and J by 5 bases, and 2 bases separated the two germline ends. In germline, CDR1 is MNHNY, CDR2 SVGAGI (reference sequence). This CDR3 has 11 residues. This CDR3 reads CASSHNSPLHF. CDR3 bases: TGTGCCAGCAGCCATAATTCACCCCTCCACTTT.

This clone was seen only once. V and J are TRBV11-2 and TRBJ2-7; a weak D match, TRBD2 (5 bases). Germline CDR1 SGHAT, CDR2 FQNNGV. This CDR3 region has 15 residues. Trimming removed 0 bases at V and 2 bases at J, with 11 bases between. CDR3 coding DNA: TGTGCCAGCAGCTTAGAGGGTGGGAGCGCCTACGAGCAGTACTTC. Its protein is CASSLEGGSAYEQYF.

V is TRBV7-9 and J is TRBJ1-5; D remains ambiguous. The germline gives CDR1 SEHNR, CDR2 FQNEAQ (reference sequence). V dropped 3 bases and J dropped 6 bases, with 3 bases sitting between them. The length of the CDR3 is 11 residues. As DNA, the CDR3 is TGTGCCAGCAGCTTTTTTCAGCCCCAGCATTTT. Amino acid sequence: CASSFFQPQHF.